Listed below are T cell receptor beta chains from one sample, sequenced in a study of T cells in Graves' hyperthyroidism and ophthalmopathy. Via MiXCR, TCRdb re-called the multiplex PCR reads, giving one row per CDR3 protein. The sample has fewer than 350,000 distinct CDR3 sequences; around 20% are singletons. Sample: blood. The receptors stem from a woman between 50 and 59 years old with Graves' hyperthyroidism. The CDR3 runs from the conserved cysteine through the conserved F or W. The D gene is left open where the match is weak. Clone sizes are given selectively: once, few, many, or a class where the clone is expanded.

clone size: many
D gene: .
J gene: TRBJ1-5
V gene: TRBV12-3/TRBV12-4
CDR3 DNA: TGTGCCAGCAGCGTAATGGATAGCAATCAGCCCCAGCATTTT
CDR3 protein: CASSVMDSNQPQHF

clone size: many
D gene: .
J gene: TRBJ2-7
V gene: TRBV6-1
CDR3 DNA: TGTGCCAGCAGTTTATACGAGCAGTACTTC
CDR3 protein: CASSLYEQYF

clone size: many
D gene: TRBD2
J gene: TRBJ2-7
V gene: TRBV2
CDR3 DNA: TGTGCCAGCAGTGCCGGGACTATAGAGCAGTACTTC
CDR3 protein: CASSAGTIEQYF

clone size: few
D gene: .
J gene: TRBJ1-1
V gene: TRBV6-1
CDR3 DNA: TGTGCCAGCAGTTGGGCATCGAGGACATTAGGGTTGGGGTTGAACACTGAAGCTTTCTTT
CDR3 protein: CASSWASRTLGLGLNTEAFF

clone size: many
D gene: TRBD2
J gene: TRBJ2-2
V gene: TRBV11-2
CDR3 DNA: TGTGCCAGCAGCTCCGGGGGGTCCTACACCGGGGAGCTGTTTTTT
CDR3 protein: CASSSGGSYTGELFF

clone size: few
D gene: TRBD2
J gene: TRBJ2-3
V gene: TRBV5-4
CDR3 DNA: TGTGCCAGCAGCTCGCGGACTAGCAGCCCAGATACGCAGTATTTT
CDR3 protein: CASSSRTSSPDTQYF

clone size: many
D gene: .
J gene: TRBJ1-1
V gene: TRBV6-1
CDR3 DNA: TGTGCCAGCAGCCCACAGGGCACTGAAGCTTTCTTT
CDR3 protein: CASSPQGTEAFF

clone size: .
D gene: .
J gene: TRBJ1-2
V gene: TRBV15
CDR3 DNA: TGTGCCACCACTCCGGCCCTCGGCTATGGCTACACCTTC
CDR3 protein: CATTPALGYGYTF

clone size: .
D gene: TRBD1
J gene: TRBJ1-5
V gene: TRBV28
CDR3 DNA: TGTGCCAGCACCGGGACAGGGGGCCAGCCCCAGCATTTT
CDR3 protein: CASTGTGGQPQHF

clone size: many
D gene: .
J gene: TRBJ2-7
V gene: TRBV20-1
CDR3 DNA: TGCAGTGCGAGGACTTTCTCCTACGAGCAGTACTTC
CDR3 protein: CSARTFSYEQYF

clone size: many
D gene: TRBD1
J gene: TRBJ1-1
V gene: TRBV11-2
CDR3 DNA: TGTGCCAGCAGCTTGGGACAGGGTCGGCCTTTCTTT
CDR3 protein: CASSLGQGRPFF

clone size: .
D gene: .
J gene: TRBJ1-2
V gene: TRBV7-9
CDR3 DNA: TGTGCCAGCAGCTTAGCTTTTGGTGGGACTGAACAGGGCTACACCTTC
CDR3 protein: CASSLAFGGTEQGYTF

clone size: once
D gene: .
J gene: TRBJ2-2
V gene: TRBV28
CDR3 DNA: TGTGCCAGCCTTGACGGACCGAACACCGGGGAGCTGTTTTTT
CDR3 protein: CASLDGPNTGELFF

clone size: many
D gene: .
J gene: TRBJ1-1
V gene: TRBV3-1
CDR3 DNA: TGTGCCAGCAGCCAAAGGGGGACTGAAGCTTTCTTT
CDR3 protein: CASSQRGTEAFF

clone size: many
D gene: TRBD2
J gene: TRBJ2-1
V gene: TRBV5-1
CDR3 DNA: TGCGCCAGCAGCGGGACTAGCGGGAGCTCCTACAATGAGCAGTTCTTC
CDR3 protein: CASSGTSGSSYNEQFF

clone size: many
D gene: .
J gene: TRBJ1-1
V gene: TRBV29-1
CDR3 DNA: TGCAGCGTTAGATCAGGGAACACTGAAGCTTTCTTT
CDR3 protein: CSVRSGNTEAFF

clone size: many
D gene: .
J gene: TRBJ2-2
V gene: TRBV2
CDR3 DNA: TGTGCCAGCGCGGACCCCGGGGAGCTGCTTTTT
CDR3 protein: CASADPGELLF

clone size: many
D gene: TRBD2
J gene: TRBJ2-1
V gene: TRBV11-2
CDR3 DNA: TGTGCCAGCACCGGACTAGCGGGAGTTGGTGAGCAGTTCTTC
CDR3 protein: CASTGLAGVGEQFF

clone size: .
D gene: TRBD1
J gene: TRBJ2-2
V gene: TRBV14
CDR3 DNA: TGTGCCAGCAGCCAAAGGCTGGGACAGGGCGTCTCCGGGGAGCTGTTTTTT
CDR3 protein: CASSQRLGQGVSGELFF

clone size: .
D gene: TRBD1
J gene: TRBJ1-2
V gene: TRBV28
CDR3 DNA: TGTGCCAGCAGTTCATGGACAGGGGCACCCAATGGCTACACCTTC
CDR3 protein: CASSSWTGAPNGYTF

clone size: many
D gene: .
J gene: TRBJ1-1
V gene: TRBV24-1
CDR3 DNA: TGTGCCACCAGTGTTGCCTCGGGCACTGAAGCTTTCTTT
CDR3 protein: CATSVASGTEAFF

clone size: .
D gene: .
J gene: TRBJ1-5
V gene: TRBV20-1
CDR3 DNA: TGCAGCGCTAGTACCGGGGATCCTTCCCTTCAGCCCCAGCATTTT
CDR3 protein: CSASTGDPSLQPQHF

clone size: many
D gene: .
J gene: TRBJ2-3
V gene: TRBV5-1
CDR3 DNA: TGTGCCAGCAGCTTAGACCCGAGCACAGATACGCAGTATTTT
CDR3 protein: CASSLDPSTDTQYF

clone size: few
D gene: TRBD1
J gene: TRBJ1-5
V gene: TRBV7-8
CDR3 DNA: TGTGCCAGCAGCTTAAAGGGACAGGGAAGCCAGCCCCAGCATTTT
CDR3 protein: CASSLKGQGSQPQHF

clone size: many
D gene: .
J gene: TRBJ1-1
V gene: TRBV29-1
CDR3 DNA: TGCAGCGTTGAGGGCCAGGGGACTGAAGCTTTCTTT
CDR3 protein: CSVEGQGTEAFF

clone size: few
D gene: TRBD2
J gene: TRBJ2-7
V gene: TRBV4-1
CDR3 DNA: TGCGCCAGCAGCCAAGAGGCTAGCGGGACCTACGAGCAGTACTTC
CDR3 protein: CASSQEASGTYEQYF

clone size: .
D gene: TRBD2
J gene: TRBJ2-3
V gene: TRBV5-1
CDR3 DNA: TGCGCCAGCAGCTTGGGGAGGGACTACGAAGCGGAAGATACGCAGTATTTT
CDR3 protein: CASSLGRDYEAEDTQYF

clone size: few
D gene: TRBD2
J gene: TRBJ2-1
V gene: TRBV6-1
CDR3 DNA: TGTGCCAGCAGCGGGGGGTATGAGCAGTTCTTC
CDR3 protein: CASSGGYEQFF

clone size: few
D gene: .
J gene: TRBJ1-2
V gene: TRBV24-1
CDR3 DNA: TGTGCCACCAGTGATTCGAGAGGGGGCTACACCTTC
CDR3 protein: CATSDSRGGYTF

clone size: .
D gene: TRBD1
J gene: TRBJ1-1
V gene: TRBV5-4
CDR3 DNA: TGTGCCAGCAGCCATGACAGGGGGCCTGAAGCTTTCTTT
CDR3 protein: CASSHDRGPEAFF

clone size: many
D gene: .
J gene: TRBJ2-7
V gene: TRBV13
CDR3 DNA: TGTGCCAGCAGCACCAGGGACTTTCCGTACGAGCAGTACTTC
CDR3 protein: CASSTRDFPYEQYF

clone size: many
D gene: .
J gene: TRBJ2-2
V gene: TRBV5-1
CDR3 DNA: TGCGCCAGCAGCTTGGCAGACAACACCGGGGAGCTGTTTTTT
CDR3 protein: CASSLADNTGELFF

clone size: many
D gene: .
J gene: TRBJ2-6
V gene: TRBV30
CDR3 DNA: TGTGCCTGGAGCCGACAGTCCTCTGGGGCCAACGTCCTGACTTTC
CDR3 protein: CAWSRQSSGANVLTF

clone size: .
D gene: TRBD2
J gene: TRBJ2-1
V gene: TRBV18
CDR3 DNA: TGTGCCAGCTCACCAGGGACTAGTACCCAGCAGCAGTTCTTC
CDR3 protein: CASSPGTSTQQQFF

clone size: many
D gene: .
J gene: TRBJ1-2
V gene: TRBV30
CDR3 DNA: TGTGCCTGGAGTTACCTTAACTATGGCTACACCTTC
CDR3 protein: CAWSYLNYGYTF

clone size: many
D gene: TRBD2
J gene: TRBJ2-7
V gene: TRBV7-8
CDR3 DNA: TGTGCCAGCAGCGTGGGACTAGGGTCCTACGAGCAGTACTTC
CDR3 protein: CASSVGLGSYEQYF

clone size: many
D gene: TRBD1
J gene: TRBJ2-2
V gene: TRBV29-1
CDR3 DNA: TGCAGCGCAAAAACCTGGGACAGGGCGGACGGGGAGCTGTTTTTT
CDR3 protein: CSAKTWDRADGELFF

clone size: .
D gene: TRBD1
J gene: TRBJ2-7
V gene: TRBV4-1
CDR3 DNA: TGCGCCAGCAGCCAGGATCTAGACAGGGATAACTACGAGCAGTACTTC
CDR3 protein: CASSQDLDRDNYEQYF

clone size: many
D gene: TRBD1
J gene: TRBJ2-3
V gene: TRBV30
CDR3 DNA: TGTGCCTGGATCGACAGGGCCTCTAGCACAGATACGCAGTATTTT
CDR3 protein: CAWIDRASSTDTQYF

clone size: few
D gene: .
J gene: TRBJ1-6
V gene: TRBV7-2
CDR3 DNA: TGTGCCAGCAGCTTTGCAGATAATTCACCCCTCCACTTT
CDR3 protein: CASSFADNSPLHF

clone size: many
D gene: TRBD2
J gene: TRBJ2-3
V gene: TRBV12-3/TRBV12-4
CDR3 DNA: TGTGCCAGCAGTTTCAGCGGGGGGGATGATACGCAGTATTTT
CDR3 protein: CASSFSGGDDTQYF

clone size: .
D gene: .
J gene: TRBJ2-1
V gene: TRBV20-1
CDR3 DNA: TGCAGTGCCAGACGATGGAACTCCTACAATGAGCAGTTCTTC
CDR3 protein: CSARRWNSYNEQFF

clone size: few
D gene: TRBD2
J gene: TRBJ2-5
V gene: TRBV25-1
CDR3 DNA: TGTGCCAGCAGGGGGACTAGCGGGGGGGCCACGAGAGAGACCCAGTACTTC
CDR3 protein: CASRGTSGGATRETQYF

clone size: many
D gene: TRBD1
J gene: TRBJ1-4
V gene: TRBV15
CDR3 DNA: TGTGCCACCAGCAGAGATAGACAGGGGCAAGGGGAAAAACTGTTTTTT
CDR3 protein: CATSRDRQGQGEKLFF

clone size: few
D gene: TRBD2
J gene: TRBJ2-3
V gene: TRBV5-6
CDR3 DNA: TGTGCCAGCAGCTTTGAACTAGCGGGGAGTACAGATACGCAGTATTTT
CDR3 protein: CASSFELAGSTDTQYF

clone size: .
D gene: TRBD2
J gene: TRBJ2-7
V gene: TRBV20-1
CDR3 DNA: TGCAGTGCTAGTTCCAGCGGGAGGGCGGTCGAGCAGTACTTC
CDR3 protein: CSASSSGRAVEQYF

clone size: few
D gene: .
J gene: TRBJ1-5
V gene: TRBV28
CDR3 DNA: TGTGCCAGCAGTTTGGGAGGTAACGGAAATCAGCCCCAGCATTTT
CDR3 protein: CASSLGGNGNQPQHF